This TCR beta chain stems from a study of cytomegalovirus exposure and HLA in healthy donors. Overall study results and limits: Sequence variants that were highly shared formed a cluster that was likely a sequencing artifact. TCR beta chain V- and J-gene trimming was linked, in a later analysis, to a missense variant in DCLRE1C.

In regard to this clone: Its antigen is unidentified.

The CDR3 has 15 residues. The germline CDR1 and CDR2 sequences are SGHVS and FNYEAQ. With 2 bases removed from V and 4 bases from J, the gap between germline ends came to 15 bases. This PCR relied on a set of 60 Vbeta primers and 13 Jbeta primers. Sequenced by immunoSEQ multiplex PCR; TCRdb stores in-frame clones only, minus some. The sample carries about 95,000 clones, around 73% recorded once. Sample: PBMCs. This rearrangement joins TRBV7-6 to TRBJ2-7; tentative D call: TRBD2 (5 bases). The source is a woman in her forties in good health and CMV-seropositive. CDR3 DNA: TGTGCCAGCAGCTTAAGTGGGAGCGTAGGTTACGAGCAGTACTTC. Protein: CASSLSGSVGYEQYF.